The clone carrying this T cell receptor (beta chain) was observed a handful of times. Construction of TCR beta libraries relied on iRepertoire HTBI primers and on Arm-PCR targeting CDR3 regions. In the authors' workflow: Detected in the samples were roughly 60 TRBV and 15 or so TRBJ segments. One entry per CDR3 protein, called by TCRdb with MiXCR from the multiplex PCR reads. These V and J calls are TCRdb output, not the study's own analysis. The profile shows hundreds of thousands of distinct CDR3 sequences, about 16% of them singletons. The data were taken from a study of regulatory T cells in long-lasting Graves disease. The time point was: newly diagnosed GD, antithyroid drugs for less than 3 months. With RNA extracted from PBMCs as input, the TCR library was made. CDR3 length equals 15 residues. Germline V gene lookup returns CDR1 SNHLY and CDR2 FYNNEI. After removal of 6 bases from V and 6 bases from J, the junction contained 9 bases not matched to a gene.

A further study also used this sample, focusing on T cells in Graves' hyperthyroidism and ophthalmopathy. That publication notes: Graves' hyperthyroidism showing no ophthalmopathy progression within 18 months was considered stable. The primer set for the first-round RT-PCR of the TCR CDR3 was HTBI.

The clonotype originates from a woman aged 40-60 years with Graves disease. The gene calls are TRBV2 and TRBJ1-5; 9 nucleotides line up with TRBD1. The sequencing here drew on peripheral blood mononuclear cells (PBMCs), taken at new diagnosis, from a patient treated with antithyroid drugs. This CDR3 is CASRETGGAGQPQHF. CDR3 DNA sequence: TGTGCCAGCAGGGAAACAGGGGGCGCAGGTCAGCCCCAGCATTTT. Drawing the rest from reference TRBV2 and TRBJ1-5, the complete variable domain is EPEVTQTPSHQVTQMGQEVILRCVPISNHLYFYWYRQILGQKVEFLVSFYNNEISEKSEIFDDQFSVERPDGSNFTLKIRSTKLEDSAMYFCASRETGGAGQPQHFGDGTRLSIL.